The 6 T cell receptor beta chains below come from one sample, sequenced in a study of blood T cell repertoires in COVID-19. Here immunoSEQ multiplex PCR was the method, and the copy in TCRdb shows in-frame clones only, minus some. Of some 270,000 clones listed, around 90% were seen once; the top ten hold approximately 2.3%. Sequenced material: peripheral blood. The receptors were gathered from a woman aged 55 to 70 with COVID-19, enrolled during active disease.

The count of this clone is one. J is TRBJ1-2 and V is TRBV2, with 7 bases identical to TRBD1. Germline V gene sequence: CDR1 SNHLY, CDR2 FYNNEI. This CDR3 contains 14 residues. V dropped 7 bases and J dropped 5; count of bases not matched to a gene: 10. Written as DNA, the CDR3 is TGTGCCAGCATTGCCGGGACAGCCGATTATGGCTACACCTTC. Its protein is CASIAGTADYGYTF.

The genes are TRBV7-2 and TRBJ2-5, with 8 bases lining up with TRBD1. This CDR3 comprises 15 residues. Germline V gives CDR1 SGHTA, CDR2 FQGNSA. V shed 2 bases, J shed 1 base, and the junction held 3 bases outside the gene matches. The CDR3 here is CASSLLGTGQETQYF. The CDR3 nucleotides are TGTGCCAGCAGCTTACTCGGGACAGGCCAAGAGACCCAGTACTTC.

This clone appeared once. V usage is TRBV12-3 or TRBV12-4 and J usage is TRBJ2-3; D gene ambiguous. CDR3 length equals 12 residues. V was pared by 5 bases and J by 2 bases, with 5 bases between. Written as DNA, the CDR3 is TGTGCCAGCAGTCTAATCACAGATACGCAGTATTTT. Translation gives CASSLITDTQYF.

The chain joins TRBV2 to TRBJ1-5; possible D gene TRBD1, 6 bases. V shed 6 bases and J shed 4 bases, with 16 bases lying between them. CDR3 length: 15 amino acids. Per germline, CDR1 SNHLY and CDR2 FYNNEI. CDR3 sequence reads: CASRQGSGPNQPQHF. The CDR3 coding sequence is TGTGCCAGCAGACAGGGCTCAGGTCCAAATCAGCCCCAGCATTTT.

The chain joins TRBV25-1 to TRBJ1-3, with D possibly TRBD1 on 6 matching bases. V lost 1 base to trimming and J lost 1 base, with 14 bases between them. This CDR3 region has 17 residues. Germline V gives CDR1 MGHDK, CDR2 SYGVNS. The CDR3 DNA is TGTGCCAGCAGTGAATCTGCCCACAGGGATTCTGGAAACACCATATATTTT. This encodes CASSESAHRDSGNTIYF. The variable domain in full, with the rest retrieved from reference TRBV25-1 and TRBJ1-3, is EADIYQTPRYLVIGTGKKITLECSQTMGHDKMYWYQQDPGMELHLIHYSYGVNSTEKGDLSSESTVSRIRTEHFPLTLESARPSHTSQYLCASSESAHRDSGNTIYFGEGSWLTVV.

The CDR3 region is CSVDRTSGGTYEQYF. The CDR3 nucleotides read TGCAGCGTTGATCGGACTAGCGGGGGGACCTACGAGCAGTACTTC. The rearrangement joins TRBV29-1 to TRBJ2-7; the match to TRBD2 covers 14 bases. This CDR3 comprises 15 residues. V shed 3 bases and J 2 bases; nucleotides not matched to a gene: 3. Germline-derived CDR1 and CDR2 are SQVTM and ANQGSEA.